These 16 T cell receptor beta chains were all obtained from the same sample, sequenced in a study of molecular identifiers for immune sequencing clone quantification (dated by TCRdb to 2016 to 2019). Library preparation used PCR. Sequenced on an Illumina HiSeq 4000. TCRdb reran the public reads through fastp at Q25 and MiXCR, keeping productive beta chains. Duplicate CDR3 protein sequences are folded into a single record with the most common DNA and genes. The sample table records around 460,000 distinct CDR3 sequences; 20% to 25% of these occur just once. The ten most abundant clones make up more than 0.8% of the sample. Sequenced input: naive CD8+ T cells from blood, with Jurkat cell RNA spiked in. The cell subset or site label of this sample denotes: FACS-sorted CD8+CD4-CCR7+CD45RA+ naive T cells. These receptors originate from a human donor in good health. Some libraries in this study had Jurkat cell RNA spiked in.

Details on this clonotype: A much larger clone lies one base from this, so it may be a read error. The CDR3 is CASSFLGQTLETQYF. The CDR3 DNA sequence: TGTGCCAGCAGTTTCCTTGGACAAACCCTAGAGACCCAGTACTTC. This chain connects TRBV6-5 to TRBJ2-5, with a tentative D call TRBD1 (5 bases). The CDR3 runs 15 residues. The germline V and J ends were trimmed by 4 bases and 4 bases, with 16 bases remaining between them. CDR1 and CDR2 from the germline V gene are MNHEY and SVGAGI.

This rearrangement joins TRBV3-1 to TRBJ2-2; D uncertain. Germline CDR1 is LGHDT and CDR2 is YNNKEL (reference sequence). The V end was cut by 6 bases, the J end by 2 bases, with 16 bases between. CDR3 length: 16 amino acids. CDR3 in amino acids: CASRLYGGGNTGELFF. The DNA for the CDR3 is TGTGCCAGCAGACTTTATGGCGGCGGCAACACCGGGGAGCTGTTTTTT.

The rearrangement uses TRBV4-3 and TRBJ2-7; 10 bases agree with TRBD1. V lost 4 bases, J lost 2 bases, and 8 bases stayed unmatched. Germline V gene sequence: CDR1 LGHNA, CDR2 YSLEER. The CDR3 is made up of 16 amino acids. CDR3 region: CASSRHRTGGTYEQYF. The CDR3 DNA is TGCGCCAGCAGCCGACACCGGACAGGGGGAACCTACGAGCAGTACTTC.

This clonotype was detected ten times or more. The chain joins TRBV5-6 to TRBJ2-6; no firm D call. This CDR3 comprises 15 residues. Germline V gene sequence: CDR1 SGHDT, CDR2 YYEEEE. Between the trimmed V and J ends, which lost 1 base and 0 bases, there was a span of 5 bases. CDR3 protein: CASSLLSSGANVLTF. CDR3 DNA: TGTGCCAGCAGCTTGCTCAGCTCTGGGGCCAACGTCCTGACTTTC.

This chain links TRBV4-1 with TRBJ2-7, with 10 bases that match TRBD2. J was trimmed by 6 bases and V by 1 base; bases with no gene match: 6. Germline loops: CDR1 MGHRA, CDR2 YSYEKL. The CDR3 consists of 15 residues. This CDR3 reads CASSQGSGGAFEQYF. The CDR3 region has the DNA TGCGCCAGCAGCCAAGGCAGCGGGGGGGCCTTCGAGCAGTACTTC.

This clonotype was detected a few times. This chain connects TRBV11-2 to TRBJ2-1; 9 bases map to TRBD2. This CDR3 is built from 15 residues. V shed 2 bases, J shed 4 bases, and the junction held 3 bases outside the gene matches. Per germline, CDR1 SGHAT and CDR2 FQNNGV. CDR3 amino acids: CASSLPSGAYNEQFF. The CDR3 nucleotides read TGTGCCAGCAGCTTACCTAGCGGGGCGTACAATGAGCAGTTCTTC.

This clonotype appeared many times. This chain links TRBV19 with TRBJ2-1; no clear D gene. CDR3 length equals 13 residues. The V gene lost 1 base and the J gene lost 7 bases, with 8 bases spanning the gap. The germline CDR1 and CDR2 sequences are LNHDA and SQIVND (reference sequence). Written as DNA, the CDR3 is TGTGCCAGTAGTATAGTCCTGGGGAATGAGCAGTTCTTC. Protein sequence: CASSIVLGNEQFF. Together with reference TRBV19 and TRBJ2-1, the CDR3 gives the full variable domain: DGGITQSPKYLFRKEGQNVTLSCEQNLNHDAMYWYRQDPGQGLRLIYYSQIVNDFQKGDIAEGYSVSREKKESFPLTVTSAQKNPTAFYLCASSIVLGNEQFFGPGTRLTVL.

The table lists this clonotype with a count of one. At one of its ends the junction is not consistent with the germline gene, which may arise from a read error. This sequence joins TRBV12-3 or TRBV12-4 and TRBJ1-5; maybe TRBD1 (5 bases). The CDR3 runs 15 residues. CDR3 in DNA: TGTGCCAGCAGTTTTGTCGGCGGGGGACTTCAGCCCCAGCGTTTT. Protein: CASSFVGGGLQPQRF.

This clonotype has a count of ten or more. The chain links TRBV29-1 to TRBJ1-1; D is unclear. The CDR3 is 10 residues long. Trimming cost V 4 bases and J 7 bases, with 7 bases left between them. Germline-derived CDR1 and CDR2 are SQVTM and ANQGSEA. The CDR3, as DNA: TGCAGCGTTGCGGATTATGAAGCTTTCTTT. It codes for CSVADYEAFF.

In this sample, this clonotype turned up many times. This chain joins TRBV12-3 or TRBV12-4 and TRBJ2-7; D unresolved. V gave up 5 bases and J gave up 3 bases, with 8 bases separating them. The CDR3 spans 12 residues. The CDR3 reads CASSPDRYEQYF. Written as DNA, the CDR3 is TGTGCCAGCAGTCCGGACCGCTACGAGCAGTACTTC.

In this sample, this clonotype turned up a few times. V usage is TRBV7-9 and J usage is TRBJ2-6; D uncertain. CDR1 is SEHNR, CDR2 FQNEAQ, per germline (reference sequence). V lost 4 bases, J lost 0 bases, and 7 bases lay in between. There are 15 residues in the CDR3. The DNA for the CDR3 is TGTGCCAGCAGCTCGATAATCTCTGGGGCCAACGTCCTGACTTTC. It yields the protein CASSSIISGANVLTF. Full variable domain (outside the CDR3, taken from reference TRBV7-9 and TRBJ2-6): DTGVSQNPRHKITKRGQNVTFRCDPISEHNRLYWYRQTLGQGPEFLTYFQNEAQLEKSRLLSDRFSAERPKGSFSTLEIQRTEQGDSAMYLCASSSIISGANVLTFGAGSRLTVL.

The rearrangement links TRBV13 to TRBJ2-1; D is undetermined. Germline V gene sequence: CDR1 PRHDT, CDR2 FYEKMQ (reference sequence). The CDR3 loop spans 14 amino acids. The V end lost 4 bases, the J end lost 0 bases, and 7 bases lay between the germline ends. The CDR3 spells CASSSGRSYNEQFF. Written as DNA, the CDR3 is TGTGCCAGCAGCTCGGGCCGCTCCTACAATGAGCAGTTCTTC.

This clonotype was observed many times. CDR3 nucleotide sequence: TGTGCCTGGAGTCCACGACAGGGTGAAGGGATGGCCAAAAACATTCAGTACTTC. Protein sequence: CAWSPRQGEGMAKNIQYF. The V call is TRBV30, the J call TRBJ2-4; 7 bases line up with TRBD1. Unmatched junction bases numbered 14, after V lost 2 bases and J lost 1 base. CDR3 length: 18 residues. CDR1 GTSNPN and CDR2 SVGIG come from the germline V gene (reference sequence).

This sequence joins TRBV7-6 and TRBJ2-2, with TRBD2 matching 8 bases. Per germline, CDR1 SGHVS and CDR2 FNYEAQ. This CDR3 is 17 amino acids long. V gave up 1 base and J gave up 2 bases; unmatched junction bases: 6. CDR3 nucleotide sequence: TGTGCCAGCAGCTTAGGAACTAGCGGACTAAACACCGGGGAGCTGTTTTTT. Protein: CASSLGTSGLNTGELFF.

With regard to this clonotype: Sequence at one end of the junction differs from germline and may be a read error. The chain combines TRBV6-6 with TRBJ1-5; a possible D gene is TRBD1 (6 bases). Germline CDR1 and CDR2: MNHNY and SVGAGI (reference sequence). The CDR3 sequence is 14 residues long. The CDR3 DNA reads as TGTGCCAGCAGCTCCGGGACAACCACCCCGCCCCAGCGTTTT. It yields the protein CASSSGTTTPPQRF.

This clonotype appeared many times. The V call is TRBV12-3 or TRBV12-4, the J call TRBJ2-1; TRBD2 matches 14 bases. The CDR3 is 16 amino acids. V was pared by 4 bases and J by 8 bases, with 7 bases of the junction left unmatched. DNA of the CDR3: TGTGCCAGCAGTTCCCCGACTAGCGGGAGGGCCTATGAGCAGTTCTTC. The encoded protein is CASSSPTSGRAYEQFF.